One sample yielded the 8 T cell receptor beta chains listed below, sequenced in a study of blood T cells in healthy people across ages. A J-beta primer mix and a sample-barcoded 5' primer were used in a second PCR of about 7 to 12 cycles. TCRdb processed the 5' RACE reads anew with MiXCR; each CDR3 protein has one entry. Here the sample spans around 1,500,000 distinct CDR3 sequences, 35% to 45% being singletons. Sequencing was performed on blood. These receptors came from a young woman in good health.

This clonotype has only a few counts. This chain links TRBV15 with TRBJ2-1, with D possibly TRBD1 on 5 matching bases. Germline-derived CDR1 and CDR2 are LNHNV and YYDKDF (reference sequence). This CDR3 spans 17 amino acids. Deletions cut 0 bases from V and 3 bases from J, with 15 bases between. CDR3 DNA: TGTGCCACCAGCAGAGATGGGGCGCCGCCGGGCTACAATGAGCAGTTCTTC. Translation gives CATSRDGAPPGYNEQFF.

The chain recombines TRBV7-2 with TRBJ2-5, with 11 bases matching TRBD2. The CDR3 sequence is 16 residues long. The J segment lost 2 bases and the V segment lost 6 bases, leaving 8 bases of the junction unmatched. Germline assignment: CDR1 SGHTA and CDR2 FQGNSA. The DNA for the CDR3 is TGTGCCAGCAGACTAGGGCTAGCGGGAGGACAAGAGACCCAGTACTTC. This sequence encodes CASRLGLAGGQETQYF.

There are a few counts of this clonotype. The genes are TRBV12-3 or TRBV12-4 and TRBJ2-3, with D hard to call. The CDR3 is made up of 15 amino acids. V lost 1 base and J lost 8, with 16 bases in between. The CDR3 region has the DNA TGTGCCAGCAGTTTAGTTTTCGGGCCCTCTGGTACGCAGTATTTT. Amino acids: CASSLVFGPSGTQYF.

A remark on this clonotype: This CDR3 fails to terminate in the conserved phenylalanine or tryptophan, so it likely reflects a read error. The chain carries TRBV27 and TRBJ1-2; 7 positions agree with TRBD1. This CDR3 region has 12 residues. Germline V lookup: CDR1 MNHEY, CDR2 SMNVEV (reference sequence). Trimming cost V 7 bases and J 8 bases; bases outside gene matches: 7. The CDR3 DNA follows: TGTGCCAGCACCACTACAGGGGAGGGCTACACCGTC. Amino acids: CASTTTGEGYTV.

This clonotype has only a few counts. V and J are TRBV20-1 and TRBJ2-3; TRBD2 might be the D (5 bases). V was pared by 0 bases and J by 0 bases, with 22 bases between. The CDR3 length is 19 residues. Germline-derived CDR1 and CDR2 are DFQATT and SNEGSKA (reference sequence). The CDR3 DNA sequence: TGCAGTGCTAGAGATATTTCCCCCCCGAAGGACTCTAGCACAGATACGCAGTATTTT. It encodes CSARDISPPKDSSTDTQYF.

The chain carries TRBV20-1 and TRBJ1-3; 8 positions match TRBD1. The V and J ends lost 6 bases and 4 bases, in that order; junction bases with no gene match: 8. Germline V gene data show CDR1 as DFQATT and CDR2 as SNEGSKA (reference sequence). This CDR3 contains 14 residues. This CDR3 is CSARQGSGGNTIYF. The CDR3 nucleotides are TGCAGTGCGAGACAGGGGTCAGGGGGAAACACCATATATTTT.

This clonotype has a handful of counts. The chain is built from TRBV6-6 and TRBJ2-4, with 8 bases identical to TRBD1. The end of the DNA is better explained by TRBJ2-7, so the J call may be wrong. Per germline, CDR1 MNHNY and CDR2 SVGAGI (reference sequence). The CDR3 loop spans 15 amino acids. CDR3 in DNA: TGTGCCAGCAGTTATCCGGACAGGGTTAGGGACGAGCAGTACTTC. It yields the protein CASSYPDRVRDEQYF.

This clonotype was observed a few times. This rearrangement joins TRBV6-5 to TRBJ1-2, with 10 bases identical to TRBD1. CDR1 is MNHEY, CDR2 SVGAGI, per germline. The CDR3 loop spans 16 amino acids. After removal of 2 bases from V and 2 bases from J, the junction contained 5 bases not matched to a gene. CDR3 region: CASSYPRTGGNYGYTF. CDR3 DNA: TGTGCCAGCAGTTACCCACGGACAGGGGGGAACTATGGCTACACCTTC.